The text below deals with one T cell receptor (beta chain). The method was immunoSEQ multiplex PCR; TCRdb's version includes in-frame clones alone and lacks a portion of them. The data show roughly 150,000 clones, with more than 65% seen just once and 4.2% held by the top ten. This entry belongs to a study of blood T cell repertoires in COVID-19. Across the whole study: From T cells, B-cell-depleted T cells, or PBMCs came the material, which was cDNA or gDNA.

Germline CDR1 reads KGHDR; CDR2 reads SFDVKD. Trimming at V came to 3 bases and at J to 4 bases, leaving 9 bases not matched to a gene. The CDR3 covers 17 residues. Sequences were obtained from peripheral blood. This sequence was found in a man between 60 and 75 years old with acute or convalescent COVID-19. The chain couples TRBV24-1 to TRBJ2-3; 10 bases line up with TRBD1. In DNA, the CDR3 is TGTGCCACCAGTGATCCGCCGGGACAGGGGAGAGCAGATACGCAGTATTTT. This sequence encodes CATSDPPGQGRADTQYF.